This TCR beta chain was captured in a study of T cell responses to AZD1222 COVID-19 vaccine. Across the study: Second doses at about 4 or about 12 weeks were pooled. Study-wide points: It was only after the peak T cell response that any repertoires were sampled. The study identified only six AZD1222 recipients as seropositive at baseline.

For this clone: Its antigen remains unknown.

J was trimmed by 5 bases and V by 0 bases; bases with no gene match: 11. The CDR3 length is 18 residues. Germline V gives CDR1 MNHEY, CDR2 SVGEGT. TCRdb keeps only in-frame clones here, not all; method: immunoSEQ multiplex PCR. The table lists about 85,000 clones, 70% to 90% of them singletons. Sample: peripheral blood, taken on day 0 of AZD1222 vaccination. This receptor was taken from an adult in good health. The rearrangement links TRBV6-2 or TRBV6-3 to TRBJ1-5; 9 positions match TRBD1. CDR3 region: CASSYSMNRGPSDQPQHF. The CDR3, as DNA: TGTGCCAGCAGTTACTCGATGAACAGGGGGCCCAGCGATCAGCCCCAGCATTTT.